This T cell receptor beta chain was profiled in a study of cytomegalovirus exposure and HLA in healthy donors. Whole-study findings and limits: It was reported that the classifier diagnosed cytomegalovirus status with high specificity and sensitivity in both the original and validation cohorts.

V was pared by 6 bases and J by 4 bases, with 8 bases of the junction left unmatched. The germline V gene has CDR1 KGHSH and CDR2 LQKENI. The CDR3 runs to 15 residues. A word on this clone: Its antigen is unidentified.

The PCR made use of 60 Vbeta and 13 Jbeta primers. Here immunoSEQ multiplex PCR was the method, and the copy in TCRdb shows in-frame clones only, minus some. The sample lists 150,000 to 200,000 clones; approximately 80% were seen once. This chain connects TRBV18 to TRBJ2-5; 10 bases are shared with TRBD1. Sequencing was carried out using PBMCs. The TCR originated in a man aged 25 to 40 in good health and CMV-seronegative. The CDR3, as DNA: TGTGCCAGCTCCCGCGCCGGGACAGGGGTAGAGACCCAGTACTTC. Translation: CASSRAGTGVETQYF.